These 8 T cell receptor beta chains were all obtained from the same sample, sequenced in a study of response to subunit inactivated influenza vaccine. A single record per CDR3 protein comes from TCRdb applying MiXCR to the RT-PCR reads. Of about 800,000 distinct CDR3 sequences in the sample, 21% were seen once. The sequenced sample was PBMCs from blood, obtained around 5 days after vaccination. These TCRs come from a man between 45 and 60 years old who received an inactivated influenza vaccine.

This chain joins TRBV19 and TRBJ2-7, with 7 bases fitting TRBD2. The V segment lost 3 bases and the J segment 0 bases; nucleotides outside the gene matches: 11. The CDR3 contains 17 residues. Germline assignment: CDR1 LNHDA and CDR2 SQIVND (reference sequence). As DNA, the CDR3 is TGTGCCAGTAGTATCGGATTTTACCGGGACTACTCCTACGAGCAGTACTTC. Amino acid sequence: CASSIGFYRDYSYEQYF.

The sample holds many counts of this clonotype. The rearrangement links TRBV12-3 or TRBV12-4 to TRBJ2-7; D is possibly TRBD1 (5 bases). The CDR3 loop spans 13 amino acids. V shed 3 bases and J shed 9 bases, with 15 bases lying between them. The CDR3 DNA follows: TGTGCCAGCAGTTTTAAACCCACAGGAAGGCAGTACTTC. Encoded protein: CASSFKPTGRQYF.

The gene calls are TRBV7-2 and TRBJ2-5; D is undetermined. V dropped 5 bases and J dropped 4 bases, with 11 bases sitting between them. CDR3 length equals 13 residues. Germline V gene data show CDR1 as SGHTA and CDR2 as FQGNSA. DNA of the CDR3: TGTGCCAGCAGCCCCAGGCTAAGAGAGACCCAGTACTTC. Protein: CASSPRLRETQYF.

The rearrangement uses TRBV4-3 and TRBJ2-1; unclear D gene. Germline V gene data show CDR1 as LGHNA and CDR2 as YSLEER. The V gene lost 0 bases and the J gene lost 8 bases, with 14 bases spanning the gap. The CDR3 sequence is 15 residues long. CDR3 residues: CASSQENRPVHEQFF. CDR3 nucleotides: TGCGCCAGCAGCCAAGAGAATCGTCCGGTCCATGAGCAGTTCTTC.

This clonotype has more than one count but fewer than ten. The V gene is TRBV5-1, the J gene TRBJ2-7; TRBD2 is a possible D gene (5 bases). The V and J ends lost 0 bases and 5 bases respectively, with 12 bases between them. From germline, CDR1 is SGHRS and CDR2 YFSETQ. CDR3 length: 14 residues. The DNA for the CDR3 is TGCGCCAGCAGCTTGGTTGAGGGCATCCACGAGCAGTACTTC. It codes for CASSLVEGIHEQYF.

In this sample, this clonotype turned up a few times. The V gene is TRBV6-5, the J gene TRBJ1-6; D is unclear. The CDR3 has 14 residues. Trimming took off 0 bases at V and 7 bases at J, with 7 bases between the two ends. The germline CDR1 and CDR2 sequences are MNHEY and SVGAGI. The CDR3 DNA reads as TGTGCCAGCAGTTACTCCCGGTCGAATTCACCCCTCCACTTT. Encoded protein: CASSYSRSNSPLHF.

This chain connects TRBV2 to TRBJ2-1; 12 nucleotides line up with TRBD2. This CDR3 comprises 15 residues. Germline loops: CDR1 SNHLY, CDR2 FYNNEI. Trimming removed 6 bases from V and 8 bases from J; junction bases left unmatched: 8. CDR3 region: CASSASSGGAHEQFF. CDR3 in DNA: TGTGCCAGCAGCGCTTCTAGCGGGGGGGCCCATGAGCAGTTCTTC.

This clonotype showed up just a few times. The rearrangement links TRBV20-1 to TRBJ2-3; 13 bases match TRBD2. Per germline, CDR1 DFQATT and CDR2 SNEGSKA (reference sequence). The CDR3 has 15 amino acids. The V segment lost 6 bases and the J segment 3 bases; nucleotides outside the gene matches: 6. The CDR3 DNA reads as TGCAGTGCCTTACTAGCGGGGGGGGGGACAGATACGCAGTATTTT. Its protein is CSALLAGGGTDTQYF.